The 9 T cell receptor beta chains presented below share a single source sample, sequenced in a study of T cells expressing NK-cell markers. From the 5' RACE reads, TCRdb lists one entry per CDR3 protein and no DNA. This repertoire includes about 380,000 distinct CDR3 sequences. Material: blood T cells: a sorted CD56 or NKG2C T cell subset, CD4+ or CD8+ T cells, or bulk PBMC T cells (not recorded which). These receptors were collected from a man aged 18-75 years in good health.

V is TRBV5-5 and J is TRBJ2-1; TCRdb indicates TRBD1, and absent DNA this call remains unverified. The germline V gene has CDR1 SGHKS and CDR2 YYEKEE (reference sequence). The CDR3 covers 15 residues. CDR3 region: CASSWVRDNYNEQFF.

The genes are TRBV27 and TRBJ2-3; TCRdb outputs TRBD1, but without DNA this stays unchecked. Germline V gives CDR1 MNHEY, CDR2 SMNVEV (reference sequence). The CDR3 length is 16 residues. CDR3 residues: CASSSRGPSSTDTQYF.

The chain is built from TRBV12-3 or TRBV12-4 and TRBJ2-1; with no DNA, the TCRdb D assignment of TRBD1 cannot be verified. CDR3 length: 15 residues. The CDR3 here is CASSLRQRGGGEQFF.

CDR3 amino acids: CASSGGTGWLEKLFF. The genes are TRBV5-1 and TRBJ1-4; TCRdb outputs TRBD1, but without DNA this stays unchecked. The CDR3 has 15 residues. Germline V lookup: CDR1 SGHRS, CDR2 YFSETQ.

The chain couples TRBV24-1 to TRBJ1-5; TCRdb outputs TRBD1, but without DNA this stays unchecked. There are 14 residues in the CDR3. In germline, CDR1 is KGHDR, CDR2 SFDVKD. Here the CDR3 reads CATSAEQGNQPQHF.

The chain carries TRBV25-1 and TRBJ1-1; TCRdb proposes TRBD1, but this gene call is untestable without DNA. The CDR3 has 13 amino acids. CDR1 is MGHDK and CDR2 is SYGVNS in the germline V gene. The CDR3 loop is CASFSGRGTEAFF.

The chain combines TRBV20-1 with TRBJ1-2. Germline V gives CDR1 DFQATT, CDR2 SNEGSKA (reference sequence). The CDR3 extends over 12 amino acids. The CDR3: CSAPTINYGYTF.

This chain joins TRBV20-1 and TRBJ1-4; TCRdb's D gene call, TRBD1, goes unchecked for lack of DNA. The CDR3 runs 14 residues. Per the germline V gene, CDR1 is DFQATT and CDR2 is SNEGSKA (reference sequence). The CDR3 protein is CSARGGQSNEKLFF.

J is TRBJ2-3 and V is TRBV20-1; TCRdb lists TRBD1, though no DNA is available to test this call. The CDR3 is 16 amino acids. Germline-derived CDR1 and CDR2 are DFQATT and SNEGSKA (reference sequence). The CDR3 is CSARERGNPSTDTQYF.